This T cell receptor beta chain was profiled in a study of long-term antiretroviral therapy in people with HIV (dated by TCRdb to the early 2020s). Regarding the study in general: Collection of the earliest samples took place about a decade ahead of the 2015 WHO recommendation for immediate ART, at a time when ART was typically delayed until CD4 counts fell. Whether ART initiation and durable HIV suppression were associated with changes in peripheral blood TRB repertoire composition and diversity was tested in a retrospective serial study. A total of 150 to 200 cryopreserved PBMC samples came from 25 to 30 adults with confirmed HIV infection and were collected serially over a mean of roughly 6 years (range 1-12). Among the 30 to 35 participants with HIV, eleven to twelve were female. No cross-contamination during QIAcube processing turned up in test extractions that ran a monoclonal T-cell line alongside some 34 polyclonal samples.

About this clone itself: No cognate antigen has been identified for it. Base qualities were left out, and no much larger clone turns up one base away.

V is reduced by 0 bases and J by 2 bases, leaving a spacing of 10 bases between them. According to the germline V gene (reference sequence), CDR1 reads SGHNT and CDR2 reads YYREEE. The CDR3 holds 15 amino acids from the cysteine to the phenylalanine. Only the CDR3 DNA is retained, 45 bases long and in frame from the first base. Study-wide findings and limitations: At every time point, the repertoire was dominated by expanded TRB clones first identified before ART initiation, although this dominance fluctuated and, in many PLHIV, declined after ART. Inferences about post-ART repertoire changes are limited because no data were available on ART adherence, viral resistance or therapy changes. HIV repertoires had narrower CDR3 length ranges than controls, and the network structure suggested an antigen-experienced repertoire that shifted only slightly toward naive after ART. Because pre-ART samples had limited cell numbers, profiling was done on unsorted PBMC rather than on sorted CD4+ and CD8+ T cells. The samples were dated from 2004 to 2017, and the ART regimens that were used may be less effective than current ART regimens. A significant increase in TRB diversity was found to be associated with ART initiation, although TRB diversity was observed to remain significantly below that of transplant donor controls even after long-term ART. Limited PBMC availability meant only the TCR beta chain was sequenced, without alpha chain pairing.

To be included, a participant needed at least one PBMC sample from before ART initiation plus at least two post-ART samples. Every participant with HIV received treatment in the United States of America. Before DNA extraction, cryopreserved samples of about 0.9-10 million PBMC were thawed and then washed. At the time of the earliest PBMC sample, participants with HIV were aged between about 20 and 55 years. Per participant, PBMC samples came from 1-4 timepoints prior to ART initiation and 2-8 timepoints following ART initiation, for a median of 7 samples. For every participant, serial HIV viral load, CD4+ T-cell count, ART history and demographic data were obtained. Genomic DNA was extracted from unsorted PBMC with a Qiagen kit on a QIAcube, with processing performed in batches of 12 samples. The immunoSEQ hsTCRB v3.0 assay was used at survey level resolution to sequence the TRB variable region. TRB sequencing targeted a depth of about 35,000-50,000 T-cell genomes per sample. An Illumina MiSeq with a v3 150-cycle kit was used to sequence the pooled TRB libraries. On the authors' methods: Analysis of repertoires was carried out in R inside a reproducible Nextflow workflow spanning QC, data transformation and analysis. LymphoSeq2, an R package for exploring AIRR-Seq data, was used to implement the custom analyses. A few samples that yielded fewer than 5000 total TRB sequences were excluded, so that approximately 200 HIV repertoires were analyzed. Among the approximately 180 retained HIV repertoires, about 57 were collected before ART initiation and under 150 after ART initiation. Repertoires were downsampled to 5000 TRB nucleotide sequences, with summary statistics averaged over 100 downsampling iterations. TRB sequences were retained for analysis only if CDR3 regions of at least seven amino acids were present. Diversity was measured with a Shannon entropy-derived clonality score and the Gini coefficient. In the repertoire networks, any two of the top 5000 CDR3 amino acid sequences were connected whenever the two sequences differed by an edit distance of one. For TRB CDR3 amino acid sequences, antigen specificity groups and MHC restriction were predicted with GLIPH2. CDR3 amino acid sequences were matched against VDJdb and McPAS-TCR to flag known CMV, EBV, HIV or tissue antigen associations. Pre-ART, post-ART and control groups were compared with Wilcoxon signed-rank tests and Holm-Bonferroni correction. The clones in this table, taken by TCRdb from immuneACCESS, are in-frame only. Not every clone is retained; where verified, under half of the shortfall comes from an unresolved V gene, and the cause of the rest is unknown. The V and J calls and clone size are taken from that table; D and trimming were inferred from the DNA. Counted in this sample were 20,000 to 25,000 clones; around 87% of them appeared once. About 3.3% of the sample belongs to the ten largest clones.

The rearrangement combines TRBV5-4 with TRBJ2-3, and perhaps TRBD1 as D gene, on 6 matching bases. The source of this sequence is a woman between 50 and 59 years old with HIV. The material was unsorted PBMCs, obtained roughly 2.5 years after starting antiretroviral therapy. The CDR3 is CASSLAQGSTDTQYF. The DNA sequence reads TGTGCCAGCAGCTTGGCCCAGGGGTCCACAGATACGCAGTATTTT.